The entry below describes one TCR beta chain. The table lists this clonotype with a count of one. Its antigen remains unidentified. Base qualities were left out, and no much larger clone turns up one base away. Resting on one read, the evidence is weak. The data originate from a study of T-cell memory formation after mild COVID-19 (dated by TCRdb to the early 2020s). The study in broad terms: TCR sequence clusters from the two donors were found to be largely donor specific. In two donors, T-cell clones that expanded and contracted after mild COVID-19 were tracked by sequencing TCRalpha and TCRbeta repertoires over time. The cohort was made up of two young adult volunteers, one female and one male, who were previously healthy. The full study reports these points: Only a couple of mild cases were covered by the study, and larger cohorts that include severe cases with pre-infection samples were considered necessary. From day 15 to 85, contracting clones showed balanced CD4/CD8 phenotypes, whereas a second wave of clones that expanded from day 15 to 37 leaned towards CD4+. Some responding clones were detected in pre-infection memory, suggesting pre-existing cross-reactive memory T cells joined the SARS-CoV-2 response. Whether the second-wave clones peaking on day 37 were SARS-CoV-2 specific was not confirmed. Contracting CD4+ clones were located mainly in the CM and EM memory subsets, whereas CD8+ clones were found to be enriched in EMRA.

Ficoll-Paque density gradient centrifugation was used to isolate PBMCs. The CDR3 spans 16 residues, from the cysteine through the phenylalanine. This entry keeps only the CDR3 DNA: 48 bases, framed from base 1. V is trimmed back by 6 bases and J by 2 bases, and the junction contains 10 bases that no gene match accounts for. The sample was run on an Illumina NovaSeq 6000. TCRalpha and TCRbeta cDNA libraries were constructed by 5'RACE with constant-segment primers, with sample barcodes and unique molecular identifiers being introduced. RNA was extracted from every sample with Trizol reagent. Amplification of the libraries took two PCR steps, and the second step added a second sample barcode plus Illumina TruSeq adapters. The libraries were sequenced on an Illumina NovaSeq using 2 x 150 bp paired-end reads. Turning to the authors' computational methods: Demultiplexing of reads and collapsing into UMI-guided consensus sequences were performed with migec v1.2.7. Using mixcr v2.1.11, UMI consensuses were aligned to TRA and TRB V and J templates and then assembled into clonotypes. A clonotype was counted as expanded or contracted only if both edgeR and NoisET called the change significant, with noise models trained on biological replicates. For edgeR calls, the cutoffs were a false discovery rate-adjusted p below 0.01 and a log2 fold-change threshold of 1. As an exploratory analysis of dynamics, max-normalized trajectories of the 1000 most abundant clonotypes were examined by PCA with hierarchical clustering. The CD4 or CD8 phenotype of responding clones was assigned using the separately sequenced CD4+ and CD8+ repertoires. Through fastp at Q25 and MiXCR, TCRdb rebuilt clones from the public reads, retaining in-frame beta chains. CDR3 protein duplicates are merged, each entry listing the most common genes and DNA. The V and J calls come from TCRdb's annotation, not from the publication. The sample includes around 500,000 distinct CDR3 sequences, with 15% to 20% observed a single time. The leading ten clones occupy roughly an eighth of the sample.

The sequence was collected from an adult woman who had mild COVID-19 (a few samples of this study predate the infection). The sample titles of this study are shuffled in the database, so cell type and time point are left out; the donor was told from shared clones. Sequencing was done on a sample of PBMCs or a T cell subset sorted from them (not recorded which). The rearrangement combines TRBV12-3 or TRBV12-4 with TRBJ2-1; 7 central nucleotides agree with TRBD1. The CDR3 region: CASSFTGAFPYNEQFF. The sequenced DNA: TGTGCCAGCAGCTTTACAGGGGCTTTCCCCTACAATGAGCAGTTCTTC.